This TCR beta chain was found in a study of CXCR3-negative and CXCR3-positive naive CD8 T cells. Overall study results and limits: The authors found comparable surface CD5 between naive subsets and inferred TCR strength from TRB CDR3 properties. Diversity was high in both naive subsets and much lower in memory cells.

Each TRB cDNA library was prepared by 5' RACE (with UMI labels). One entry per CDR3 protein, without DNA, is what TCRdb gives after re-calling the 5' RACE reads. There are about 48,000 distinct CDR3 sequences in the sample, with approximately 15% held by the top ten. To note about this clonotype: Its antigen is not identified.

Every individual CD8+ T cell subset underwent sorting in triplicate at 330,000 or so cells apiece. Sequencing was done on a sample of memory CD8+ T cells from blood. This clonotype originated in a human donor in good health. Some clones in this sample may be carry-over from other donors' samples.

The CDR3 region is CASSQVVGQAYLSGNTIYF. The chain combines TRBV4-2 with TRBJ1-3; no DNA is available, so the TRBD1 call from TCRdb remains unchecked. The CDR3 has 19 amino acids. Germline-derived CDR1 and CDR2 are LGHNA and YNFKEQ.